The next 25 T cell receptor beta chains were all read from a single sample in a study of post-analysis software for immune sequencing data. Prepared TCR beta cDNA libraries contained unique molecular identifiers. TCRdb re-analysed the PCR reads in MiXCR, keeping a single row per CDR3 protein. The sample consists of approximately 770,000 distinct CDR3 sequences, more than 45% of them appearing once. Antigen specificity for these receptors is unknown. Study-wide points: With TRBV5-6, TRBV5-1 and TRBV20-1 included, several TRBV segments were more frequent in patients than in controls.

Sample: blood. These receptors were collected from a girl aged 10 to 17 with multiple sclerosis.

The chain carries TRBV4-2 and TRBJ2-5; 11 bases are shared with TRBD2. The J call may be in error: the DNA end matches TRBJ2-7 better. Germline loops: CDR1 LGHNA, CDR2 YNFKEQ. The length of the CDR3 is 16 residues. Here the CDR3 DNA reads TGTGCCAGCAGCCAAGAGGCGACTAGCGGGAATTACGAGCAGTACTTC. Translating it yields CASSQEATSGNYEQYF.

This clonotype was picked up a small number of times. The chain joins TRBV27 to TRBJ2-1; 8 positions match TRBD2. This CDR3 contains 13 residues. Germline assignment: CDR1 MNHEY and CDR2 SMNVEV (reference sequence). V lost 7 bases, J lost 6 bases, and 5 bases stayed unmatched. CDR3 amino acids: CASTRSGSNEQFF. CDR3 bases: TGTGCCAGCACTCGGAGCGGGAGCAATGAGCAGTTCTTC.

The V and J genes are TRBV7-8 and TRBJ1-2, with D possibly matching TRBD1 (5 bases). Deletions cut 4 bases from V and 2 bases from J, with 11 bases between. Germline V gene data show CDR1 as SGHVS and CDR2 as FQNEAQ. The CDR3 runs 14 residues. The CDR3, as DNA: TGTGCCAGCAGCTCCCGTTGGGGGAACTATGGCTACACCTTC. This codes for CASSSRWGNYGYTF.

J is TRBJ2-7 and V is TRBV30; 8 bases are a match to TRBD1. Losses at the gene ends were 4 bases for V and 6 bases for J; bases not matched to a gene: 11. The CDR3 runs to 14 residues. Germline assignment: CDR1 GTSNPN and CDR2 SVGIG (reference sequence). CDR3 sequence reads: CAWTNQGARSEQYF. DNA of the CDR3: TGTGCCTGGACCAACCAGGGGGCCAGGAGCGAGCAGTACTTC.

V gene TRBV12-3 or TRBV12-4 combines with J gene TRBJ1-1; D possibly corresponds to TRBD1 (5 bases). The V end lost 6 bases, the J end lost 2 bases, and 13 bases lay between the germline ends. This CDR3 is 14 amino acids long. Written as DNA, the CDR3 is TGTGCCAGCAGCCCCGGGGCGGGAAACACTGAAGCTTTCTTT. Translating gives CASSPGAGNTEAFF.

This clonotype was counted a few times. The chain uses TRBV6-6 and TRBJ2-7; 10 bases map to TRBD2. With 6 bases clipped from V and 7 bases from J, the junction kept 15 bases outside the gene matches. This CDR3 has 16 amino acids. Germline lookup yields CDR1 MNHNY and CDR2 SVGAGI (reference sequence). The CDR3 DNA follows: TGTGCCAGCAGCCTTCACCTAGCGGGAGTAATTAAGGAGCAGTACTTC. Protein sequence: CASSLHLAGVIKEQYF.

The rearrangement links TRBV2 to TRBJ2-2; 9 bases are a match to TRBD2. CDR1 SNHLY and CDR2 FYNNEI come from the germline V gene. The CDR3 extends over 16 amino acids. J gave up 5 bases and V 3 bases, and 7 bases lay outside the gene matches. The CDR3 loop is CASSELAGSNTGELFF. The CDR3 DNA reads TGTGCCAGCAGTGAGCTAGCGGGAAGTAATACCGGGGAGCTGTTTTTT.

The chain joins TRBV7-8 to TRBJ1-1; weak D call: TRBD1 (5 bases). This CDR3 contains 16 residues. V lost 0 bases, J lost 1 base, and 12 bases lay in between. CDR1 and CDR2 (germline): SGHVS, FQNEAQ. The CDR3: CASSLARAGWNTEAFF. Here the CDR3 DNA reads TGTGCCAGCAGCTTAGCTCGGGCAGGGTGGAACACTGAAGCTTTCTTT.

CDR3 protein: CSAREGLYQPQHF. CDR3 coding DNA: TGCAGTGCGCGGGAGGGGCTCTATCAGCCCCAGCATTTT. The V call is TRBV20-1, the J call TRBJ1-5, with TRBD1 as a possible D gene (5 bases). Germline CDR1 is DFQATT and CDR2 is SNEGSKA (reference sequence). This CDR3 region has 13 residues. Trimming removed 6 bases from V and 5 bases from J, with 14 bases in between.

The chain is built from TRBV9 and TRBJ2-3; D perhaps matches TRBD1 (6 bases). V was shortened by 3 bases and J by 0 bases, with 14 bases between the two germline ends. CDR3 size: 16 residues. CDR1 is SGDLS, CDR2 YYNGEE, per germline. The chain's CDR3 is CASSDARTDSTDTQYF. As DNA, the CDR3 is TGTGCCAGCAGCGACGCCCGGACAGATAGCACAGATACGCAGTATTTT. Drawing the rest from reference TRBV9 and TRBJ2-3, the complete variable domain is DSGVTQTPKHLITATGQRVTLRCSPRSGDLSVYWYQQSLDQGLQFLIQYYNGEERAKGNILERFSAQQFPDLHSELNLSSLELGDSALYFCASSDARTDSTDTQYFGPGTRLTVL.

This chain links TRBV29-1 with TRBJ2-6, with 9 bases lining up with TRBD1. CDR1 is SQVTM, CDR2 ANQGSEA, per germline. Germline trimming cut 5 bases from V and 2 bases from J; bases unmatched to any gene: 7. The CDR3 loop spans 16 amino acids. The chain's CDR3 is CSVMGTGLTGANVLTF. CDR3 DNA sequence: TGCAGCGTTATGGGGACAGGGCTTACTGGGGCCAACGTCCTGACTTTC. The whole variable domain, filled in from reference TRBV29-1 and TRBJ2-6, reads SAVISQKPSRDICQRGTSLTIQCQVDSQVTMMFWYRQQPGQSLTLIATANQGSEATYESGFVIDKFPISRPNLTFSTLTVSNMSPEDSSIYLCSVMGTGLTGANVLTFGAGSRLTVL.

This sequence joins TRBV12-3 or TRBV12-4 and TRBJ2-4; 8 nucleotides line up with TRBD2. CDR3 size: 12 residues. Trimming took 4 bases from V and 15 from J; bases not matched to a gene: 8. CDR3 bases: TGTGCCAGCAGTTCATTAGCGGGATCGCGGTACTTC. Translation: CASSSLAGSRYF.

The V call is TRBV7-2, the J call TRBJ2-3; possible D gene TRBD2, 6 bases. Per germline, CDR1 SGHTA and CDR2 FQGNSA. There are 13 residues in the CDR3. With 9 bases removed from V and 6 bases from J, the gap between germline ends came to 16 bases. CDR3 loop: CARALTRWDTQYF. Here the CDR3 DNA reads TGTGCCAGGGCCTTGACTAGGTGGGATACGCAGTATTTT.

CDR3 coding DNA: TGTGCCAGCAGTTTACCAGGGGGCGCGTTAGAGACCCAGTACTTC. Translation gives CASSLPGGALETQYF. The chain recombines TRBV28 with TRBJ2-5, with 8 bases identical to TRBD1. Germline V gives CDR1 MDHEN, CDR2 SYDVKM. The CDR3 has 15 amino acids. V gave up 2 bases and J gave up 4 bases; unmatched junction bases: 6. The full variable domain, completed using reference TRBV28 and TRBJ2-5, is DVKVTQSSRYLVKRTGEKVFLECVQDMDHENMFWYRQDPGLGLRLIYFSYDVKMKEKGDIPEGYSVSREKKERFSLILESASTNQTSMYLCASSLPGGALETQYFGPGTRLLVL.

The chain has TRBV27 and TRBJ2-2; no definite D call. Germline lookup yields CDR1 MNHEY and CDR2 SMNVEV (reference sequence). The length of the CDR3 is 12 residues. V was trimmed by 4 bases and J by 9 bases, leaving 9 bases between them. The CDR3 sequence is CASSSLRRELFF. In DNA form, the CDR3 reads TGTGCCAGCAGTTCCCTTCGTCGGGAGCTGTTTTTT.

This clonotype was counted a few times. The V and J genes are TRBV2 and TRBJ2-3; possibly TRBD2 for D (5 bases). V gave up 2 bases and J gave up 3 bases, with 12 bases separating them. Germline lookup yields CDR1 SNHLY and CDR2 FYNNEI. This CDR3 region has 15 residues. CDR3 in DNA: TGTGCCAGCAGTGAAACCGGGATGGGGACAGATACGCAGTATTTT. Translating gives CASSETGMGTDTQYF.

The J gene is TRBJ1-2, the V gene TRBV20-1, with D possibly TRBD1 on 5 matching bases. CDR3 size: 13 residues. Germline values: CDR1 DFQATT, CDR2 SNEGSKA (reference sequence). Trimming removed 5 bases from V and 5 bases from J, with 15 bases in between. The CDR3 is CSAGADGRYGYTF. CDR3 bases: TGCAGTGCTGGGGCCGACGGGAGGTATGGCTACACCTTC.

This clonotype was observed a few times. The CDR3 here is CASRTEDRGIYEQYF. CDR3 DNA: TGCGCCAGCAGGACGGAGGACAGGGGGATATACGAGCAGTACTTC. V is TRBV5-1 and J is TRBJ2-7, with TRBD1 matching 10 bases. J lost 4 bases, V lost 5 bases, and 9 bases had no gene match. Germline assignment: CDR1 SGHRS and CDR2 YFSETQ. This CDR3 contains 15 residues.

The chain couples TRBV28 to TRBJ2-7, with D perhaps assigned TRBD1 or TRBD2 (6 bases each). V lost 4 bases and J 8 bases, leaving 15 bases between the germline ends. Germline-derived CDR1 and CDR2 are MDHEN and SYDVKM. The CDR3 consists of 13 residues. CDR3 protein: CASSSPRRDKQYF. For the CDR3, the DNA is TGTGCCAGCAGTTCCCCCCGGAGGGACAAGCAGTACTTC.

On this clonotype: A junction boundary mismatches the germline segment, possibly from a read error. The chain has TRBV6-2 or TRBV6-3 and TRBJ1-5; unclear D gene. There are 13 residues in the CDR3. Looked up from germline, CDR1 is MNHEY and CDR2 is SVGEGT. CDR3 sequence reads: CASSYRDNQPRHF. In DNA form, the CDR3 reads TGTGCCAGCAGTTACAGGGATAATCAGCCCCGGCATTTT.

This clonotype showed up just a few times. This chain links TRBV27 with TRBJ1-2, with D tentatively TRBD1 (5 bases). This CDR3 spans 14 amino acids. The V and J ends lost 3 bases and 6 bases respectively, with 14 bases between them. CDR1 is MNHEY, CDR2 SMNVEV, per germline (reference sequence). This CDR3 is CASSFGGEFDGYTF. The CDR3 bases are TGTGCCAGCAGTTTCGGGGGGGAATTCGATGGCTACACCTTC.

The chain is built from TRBV20-1 and TRBJ2-7; D remains unclear. This CDR3 spans 13 amino acids. Trimming removed 3 bases at V and 0 bases at J, with 9 bases between. Germline CDR1 DFQATT, CDR2 SNEGSKA (reference sequence). The CDR3 DNA reads TGCAGTGCTAGTAAGCTTAGCTCCTACGAGCAGTACTTC. This translates into CSASKLSSYEQYF.

The V gene is TRBV9, the J gene TRBJ2-1; 8 bases are a match to TRBD2. CDR3 size: 13 residues. J gave up 10 bases and V 0 bases, and 3 bases lay outside the gene matches. Germline V gene sequence: CDR1 SGDLS, CDR2 YYNGEE. CDR3: CASSVAGGREQFF. CDR3 coding DNA: TGTGCCAGCAGCGTAGCGGGAGGGCGCGAGCAGTTCTTC.

This chain joins TRBV27 and TRBJ2-1; the match to TRBD2 covers 15 bases. The CDR3 length is 19 residues. J gave up 2 bases and V 8 bases, and 13 bases lay outside the gene matches. Germline assignment: CDR1 MNHEY and CDR2 SMNVEV (reference sequence). The CDR3 protein is CASGNRTSGRAQTYNEQFF. CDR3 bases: TGTGCCAGCGGGAATAGGACTAGCGGGAGGGCCCAGACCTACAATGAGCAGTTCTTC.

The rearrangement uses TRBV10-3 and TRBJ2-7; a possible D gene is TRBD1 (6 bases). The CDR3 is 14 residues long. Germline V lookup: CDR1 ENHRY, CDR2 SYGVKD. Trimming shortened V by 2 bases and J by 0 bases, and 8 bases separated the two germline ends. CDR3 residues: CAISETGNSYEQYF. CDR3 in DNA: TGTGCCATCAGTGAGACAGGGAACTCCTACGAGCAGTACTTC.